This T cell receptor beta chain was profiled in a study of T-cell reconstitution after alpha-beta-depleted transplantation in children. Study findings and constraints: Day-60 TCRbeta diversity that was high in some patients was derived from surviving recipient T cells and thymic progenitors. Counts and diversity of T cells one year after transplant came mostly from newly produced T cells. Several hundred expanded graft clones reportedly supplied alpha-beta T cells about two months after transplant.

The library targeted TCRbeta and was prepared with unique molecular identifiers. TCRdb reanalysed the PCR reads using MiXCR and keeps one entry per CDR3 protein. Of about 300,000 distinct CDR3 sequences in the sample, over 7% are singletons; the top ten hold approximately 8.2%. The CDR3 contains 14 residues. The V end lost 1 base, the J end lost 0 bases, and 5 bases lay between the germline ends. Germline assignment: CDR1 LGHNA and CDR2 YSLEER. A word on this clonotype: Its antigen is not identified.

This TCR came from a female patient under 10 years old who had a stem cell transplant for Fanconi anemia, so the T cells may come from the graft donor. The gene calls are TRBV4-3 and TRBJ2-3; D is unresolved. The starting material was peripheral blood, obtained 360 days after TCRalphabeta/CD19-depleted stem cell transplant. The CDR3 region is CASSQATSTDTQYF. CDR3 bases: TGCGCCAGCAGCCAAGCTACTAGCACAGATACGCAGTATTTT.